This TCR beta chain was identified in a study of blood T cell repertoires in COVID-19. The CDR3 sequence is 15 residues long. V was cut by 0 bases and J by 0 bases, with 8 bases left in between. Germline assignment: CDR1 SGHRS and CDR2 YFSETQ. The assay was immunoSEQ multiplex PCR, and TCRdb's table has in-frame clones only and misses some. The sample holds 120,000 or so clones, about three quarters seen once. The rearrangement uses TRBV5-1 and TRBJ2-3; D is possibly TRBD1 (5 bases). The source is a woman between 65 and 79 years old with acute or convalescent COVID-19. Sequencing was performed on peripheral blood. The CDR3 spells CASSLGTPSTDTQYF. CDR3 DNA: TGCGCCAGCAGCTTGGGGACACCCAGCACAGATACGCAGTATTTT.